This T cell receptor (beta chain) was sequenced in a study of cytomegalovirus exposure and HLA in healthy donors. This clone was picked up a small number of times. The ends lost 5 bases at V and 2 bases at J; junction bases unmatched: 6. The CDR3 runs to 14 residues. Germline-derived CDR1 and CDR2 are LNHNV and YYDKDF (reference sequence). Libraries were prepared by immunoSEQ multiplex PCR; TCRdb keeps only in-frame clonotypes and omits some of them. The data show 97,000 or so clones, about 90% seen once. This TCR derives from a man aged 18 to 30 in good health and CMV-seropositive. The sequencing sample was made of PBMCs. V gene TRBV15 combines with J gene TRBJ2-7; 7 positions agree with TRBD2. The CDR3 region has the DNA TGTGCCACCAGCGCGGGGGACGGGCCCTACGAGCAGTACTTC. Protein product: CATSAGDGPYEQYF.